These 30 T cell receptor beta chains share one sample of origin, sequenced in a study of response to subunit inactivated influenza vaccine. TCRdb re-called the RT-PCR reads with MiXCR, one entry per CDR3 protein. The sample records more than 450,000 distinct CDR3 sequences, about 11% being singletons. This sample was shared with a second study, whose subject was T cells expressing NK-cell markers. From that paper: Making the TCR beta cDNA relied on 5'RACE template switching with UMIs.

The material was PBMCs from blood, obtained on the day of vaccination. Every receptor here comes from a man between 45 and 60 years old who received an inactivated influenza vaccine.

V gene TRBV4-2 combines with J gene TRBJ2-2; 10 bases match TRBD1. The J segment lost 5 bases and the V segment lost 1 base, leaving 7 bases of the junction unmatched. Germline V lookup: CDR1 LGHNA, CDR2 YNFKEQ. The CDR3 is made up of 17 amino acids. The CDR3 loop reads CASSQGQGAGTTGELFF. CDR3 nucleotides: TGTGCCAGCAGCCAAGGACAGGGGGCGGGAACTACCGGGGAGCTGTTTTTT.

J is TRBJ1-2 and V is TRBV5-1; 7 bases map to TRBD1. J was trimmed by 6 bases and V by 2 bases; bases with no gene match: 7. This CDR3 is built from 14 residues. Germline V lookup: CDR1 SGHRS, CDR2 YFSETQ. The chain's CDR3 is CASSFGQDTDGYTF. The CDR3 DNA follows: TGCGCCAGCAGCTTTGGACAGGACACCGATGGCTACACCTTC.

This clonotype was observed many times. The chain is built from TRBV4-2 and TRBJ2-3; D possibly matches TRBD1 or TRBD2 (6 bases each). Germline V gene data show CDR1 as LGHNA and CDR2 as YNFKEQ. V lost 0 bases and J 1 base, leaving 14 bases between the germline ends. The CDR3 is 17 residues long. The CDR3, as DNA: TGTGCCAGCAGCCAAGATAACAGGGCTAGCGGCACAGATACGCAGTATTTT. Translated: CASSQDNRASGTDTQYF.

This clonotype turned up a few times. The rearrangement links TRBV4-2 to TRBJ2-7, with unresolved D. The germline V gene encodes CDR1 LGHNA and CDR2 YNFKEQ. This CDR3 spans 15 amino acids. V was pared by 0 bases and J by 2 bases, with 11 bases between. In DNA form, the CDR3 reads TGTGCCAGCAGCCAAGATGTTTTCCTAACCTACGAGCAGTACTTC. It translates to CASSQDVFLTYEQYF.

This chain uses TRBV6-5 with TRBJ1-2; 9 nucleotides agree with TRBD1. This CDR3 contains 16 residues. Germline CDR1 and CDR2: MNHEY and SVGAGI. With 2 bases clipped from V and 6 bases from J, the junction kept 10 bases outside the gene matches. The CDR3 loop is CASSYQRDREWDGYTF. The CDR3 DNA reads as TGTGCCAGCAGTTACCAAAGGGACAGGGAATGGGATGGCTACACCTTC.

This clonotype was counted only a few times. The V and J genes are TRBV5-1 and TRBJ1-2; D is undetermined. This CDR3 is built from 13 residues. V lost 1 base and J 8 bases, leaving 12 bases between the germline ends. Germline assignment: CDR1 SGHRS and CDR2 YFSETQ. CDR3 residues: CASSLIGETGYTF. The CDR3 nucleotides are TGCGCCAGCAGCTTGATAGGTGAAACAGGCTACACCTTC.

This clonotype occurred a few times. J is TRBJ2-2 and V is TRBV6-5; D remains ambiguous. Germline V lookup: CDR1 MNHEY, CDR2 SVGAGI. This CDR3 spans 12 amino acids. V was cut by 6 bases and J by 5 bases, with 7 bases left in between. CDR3 sequence reads: CASRLGTGELFF. The CDR3, as DNA: TGTGCCAGCAGATTGGGTACCGGGGAGCTGTTTTTT.

This clonotype was observed a few times. This rearrangement joins TRBV2 to TRBJ1-1; 9 bases fit TRBD1. CDR1 and CDR2 from the germline V gene are SNHLY and FYNNEI. The CDR3 totals 15 residues. V was pared by 7 bases and J by 6 bases, with 12 bases of the junction left unmatched. CDR3 amino acids: CASKPLTGGRAEAFF. CDR3 sequence (DNA): TGTGCCAGCAAACCCTTAACAGGGGGCCGGGCTGAAGCTTTCTTT.

This clonotype was observed many times. The gene calls are TRBV29-1 and TRBJ2-5, with TRBD2 as a possible D gene (6 bases). V lost 8 bases to trimming and J lost 5 bases, with 21 bases between them. This CDR3 has 14 amino acids. CDR1 and CDR2 (germline): SQVTM, ANQGSEA. The CDR3: CSTRGGSLGETQYF. CDR3 coding DNA: TGCAGCACCCGTGGGGGGTCACTTGGGGAGACCCAGTACTTC. The full variable domain, rest sourced from reference TRBV29-1 and TRBJ2-5, is SAVISQKPSRDICQRGTSLTIQCQVDSQVTMMFWYRQQPGQSLTLIATANQGSEATYESGFVIDKFPISRPNLTFSTLTVSNMSPEDSSIYLCSTRGGSLGETQYFGPGTRLLVL.

This chain links TRBV4-3 with TRBJ2-2, with 9 bases aligning to TRBD1. CDR3 length: 17 residues. With V trimmed by 0 bases and J by 4 bases, 6 bases remained unmatched. Germline values: CDR1 LGHNA, CDR2 YSLEER. This CDR3 reads CASSQDTGGAGTGELFF. The CDR3 nucleotides read TGCGCCAGCAGCCAAGATACAGGGGGCGCGGGCACCGGGGAGCTGTTTTTT.

This chain connects TRBV9 to TRBJ2-1; 9 nucleotides line up with TRBD2. CDR1 SGDLS and CDR2 YYNGEE come from the germline V gene. The junction had 6 bases not matched to a gene; V was cut back by 0 bases and J by 2 bases. The CDR3 contains 17 residues. CDR3 DNA sequence: TGTGCCAGCAGCGTAGAGGCTAGCGGGATCCCCTACAATGAGCAGTTCTTC. Translating it yields CASSVEASGIPYNEQFF.

The CDR3 sequence: CASSPRDRVTPSTDTQYF. The CDR3 DNA follows: TGTGCCAGCAGCCCTCGGGACAGAGTCACCCCTAGCACAGATACGCAGTATTTT. This chain links TRBV11-2 with TRBJ2-3, with TRBD1 matching 7 bases. CDR1 is SGHAT and CDR2 is FQNNGV in the germline V gene. V dropped 5 bases and J dropped 0; count of bases not matched to a gene: 14. The CDR3 totals 18 residues.

V gene TRBV2 combines with J gene TRBJ1-1, with TRBD1 matching over 9 bases. Germline loops: CDR1 SNHLY, CDR2 FYNNEI. The V and J ends lost 1 base and 0 bases, in that order; junction bases with no gene match: 15. The CDR3 is 20 residues long. The CDR3 DNA reads TGTGCCAGCAGTGAAGGCCCTCCCGGGACAGGGTATGGGGTGAACACTGAAGCTTTCTTT. Protein sequence: CASSEGPPGTGYGVNTEAFF.

The gene calls are TRBV20-1 and TRBJ2-3, with TRBD2 matching over 11 bases. Unmatched junction bases numbered 14, after V lost 3 bases and J lost 0 bases. The CDR3 runs 19 residues. From germline, CDR1 is DFQATT and CDR2 SNEGSKA (reference sequence). For the CDR3, the DNA is TGCAGTGCTAGGCTCTTCCGGACTAGCGGGTTTATTAGCACAGATACGCAGTATTTT. It is translated as CSARLFRTSGFISTDTQYF.

The chain is built from TRBV7-2 and TRBJ2-1, with TRBD2 as a possible D gene (6 bases). V gave up 2 bases and J gave up 6 bases, with 35 bases separating them. Germline V lookup: CDR1 SGHTA, CDR2 FQGNSA. CDR3 size: 22 residues. The CDR3 is CASSLLSGNAASGSGVSNEQFF. The DNA for the CDR3 is TGTGCCAGCAGCTTATTATCAGGGAATGCCGCTTCGGGATCGGGAGTGAGCAATGAGCAGTTCTTC.

The chain recombines TRBV3-1 with TRBJ1-2; 12 bases fit TRBD1. The CDR3 consists of 16 residues. Germline CDR1 LGHDT, CDR2 YNNKEL (reference sequence). Trimming at V came to 4 bases and at J to 4 bases, leaving 7 bases not matched to a gene. The CDR3 here is CASSPGTGGSIYGYTF. Here the CDR3 DNA reads TGTGCCAGCAGCCCCGGGACAGGGGGCTCGATCTATGGCTACACCTTC.

The table lists this clonotype with many counts. The chain carries TRBV20-1 and TRBJ2-4, with a possible D match to TRBD1 (5 bases). Trimming removed 5 bases from V and 3 bases from J, with 17 bases in between. The CDR3 has 15 amino acids. CDR1 and CDR2 (germline): DFQATT, SNEGSKA (reference sequence). The CDR3 reads CSAPTHGAHKNIQYF. In DNA form, the CDR3 reads TGCAGTGCTCCTACCCATGGGGCGCACAAAAACATTCAGTACTTC.

The chain carries TRBV4-1 and TRBJ1-2; no clear D gene. Germline V gene sequence: CDR1 MGHRA, CDR2 YSYEKL. V lost 0 bases and J lost 1, with 9 bases in between. The CDR3 loop spans 15 amino acids. As DNA, the CDR3 is TGCGCCAGCAGCCAAGAGGCGACTGTTAACTATGGCTACACCTTC. Translating it yields CASSQEATVNYGYTF.

The gene calls are TRBV20-1 and TRBJ1-6, with D perhaps TRBD1 (5 bases). CDR3 size: 15 residues. Germline CDR1 DFQATT, CDR2 SNEGSKA (reference sequence). V was clipped by 5 bases and J by 4 bases, with 15 bases between them. The CDR3 region is CSARASKGYNSPLHF. In DNA, the CDR3 is TGCAGTGCTCGCGCATCCAAGGGGTATAATTCACCCCTCCACTTT.

This clonotype has at least ten counts. The gene calls are TRBV23-1 and TRBJ1-1; TRBD1 is a possible D gene (5 bases). TRBV23-1 is flagged as an ORF with uncertain function. This CDR3 is built from 15 residues. V was pared by 0 bases and J by 1 base, with 9 bases between. As DNA, the CDR3 is TGCGCCAGCAGTCAATCTGAGGGACCGAACACTGAAGCTTTCTTT. Translation gives CASSQSEGPNTEAFF.

This sequence joins TRBV5-1 and TRBJ1-6; D gene uncertain. CDR1 and CDR2 from the germline V gene are SGHRS and YFSETQ. Trimming shortened V by 3 bases and J by 7 bases, and 5 bases separated the two germline ends. This CDR3 spans 12 amino acids. In nucleotides, the CDR3 is TGCGCCAGCAGCTCGGGAAATTCACCCCTCCACTTT. Translated: CASSSGNSPLHF.

This clonotype has a count of ten or more. The V gene is TRBV29-1, the J gene TRBJ2-3, with D perhaps matching TRBD2 (7 bases). Per the germline V gene, CDR1 is SQVTM and CDR2 is ANQGSEA. V lost 4 bases to trimming and J lost 2 bases, with 10 bases between them. The CDR3 is 13 amino acids. The CDR3 is CSVVGGPTDTQYF. CDR3 in DNA: TGCAGCGTTGTGGGGGGGCCCACAGATACGCAGTATTTT.

This clonotype was observed at least ten times. The V gene is TRBV12-3 or TRBV12-4, the J gene TRBJ2-5; the D is unclear. The CDR3 totals 17 residues. Deletions cut 1 base from V and 4 bases from J, with 19 bases between. The CDR3 coding sequence is TGTGCCAGCAGTTTAGGTCGACCAAGGATAGAAGGAGAGACCCAGTACTTC. It is translated as CASSLGRPRIEGETQYF.

This clonotype was recorded at least ten times. This chain uses TRBV29-1 with TRBJ2-7; no clear D gene. V was cut by 4 bases and J by 2 bases, with 9 bases left in between. The CDR3 contains 12 residues. Germline CDR1 is SQVTM and CDR2 is ANQGSEA. DNA for the CDR3: TGCAGCGTTGTAGGGCAAGCCTACGAGCAGTACTTC. The encoded protein is CSVVGQAYEQYF.

In this sample, this clonotype turned up many times. The V call is TRBV7-2, the J call TRBJ2-2, with 7 bases identical to TRBD2. The CDR3 covers 16 residues. Germline V gene sequence: CDR1 SGHTA, CDR2 FQGNSA. V was pared by 3 bases and J by 0 bases, with 4 bases of the junction left unmatched. CDR3 protein: CASSLTSLANTGELFF. CDR3 sequence (DNA): TGTGCCAGCAGCTTGACTAGCTTGGCGAACACCGGGGAGCTGTTTTTT.

This clonotype was observed a handful of times. This sequence joins TRBV10-3 and TRBJ1-1, with 9 positions matching TRBD1. The germline V gene has CDR1 ENHRY and CDR2 SYGVKD. The CDR3 spans 13 residues. V was clipped by 9 bases and J by 4 bases; unmatched bases: 6. The CDR3 DNA follows: TGTGCCATTGAACAGGGGGCTGGCACTGAAGCTTTCTTT. Translated, it gives CAIEQGAGTEAFF.

This clonotype occurred a few times. J is TRBJ2-5 and V is TRBV5-1; tentative D call: TRBD1 (6 bases). The CDR3 consists of 14 residues. The germline V gene encodes CDR1 SGHRS and CDR2 YFSETQ. Trimming took off 2 bases at V and 5 bases at J, with 13 bases between the two ends. CDR3 sequence (DNA): TGCGCCAGCAGCTTCACGGACAGCAGGGAGACCCAGTACTTC. This sequence encodes CASSFTDSRETQYF.

The rearrangement uses TRBV20-1 and TRBJ2-4; 7 nucleotides align to TRBD1. The junction had 4 bases not matched to a gene; V was cut back by 1 base and J by 4 bases. The CDR3 runs to 14 residues. The V gene's germline CDR1 is DFQATT and CDR2 SNEGSKA (reference sequence). CDR3 nucleotides: TGCAGTGCTAGAGCTCGGGACAGTAAAAACATTCAGTACTTC. Its translation is CSARARDSKNIQYF.

The chain has TRBV29-1 and TRBJ2-3; D possibly corresponds to TRBD1 (6 bases). The CDR3 has 16 amino acids. V lost 7 bases and J lost 1, with 21 bases in between. The germline CDR1 and CDR2 sequences are SQVTM and ANQGSEA. The CDR3 is CSELLNREMGTDTQYF. The CDR3 region has the DNA TGCAGCGAGCTCCTCAACAGGGAGATGGGCACAGATACGCAGTATTTT.

This clonotype was observed a few times. The chain joins TRBV6-2 or TRBV6-3 to TRBJ2-1; 9 positions match TRBD2. The CDR3 consists of 17 residues. V lost 4 bases and J lost 2; bases outside the gene matches: 9. Germline assignment: CDR1 MNHEY and CDR2 SVGEGT. The CDR3 coding sequence is TGTGCCAGCAGTTTACAGGTGGGCGGGGGGGCCTACAATGAGCAGTTCTTC. Its translation: CASSLQVGGGAYNEQFF.